A single sample is the source of the 30 T cell receptor beta chains below, sequenced in a study of cytomegalovirus exposure and HLA in healthy donors. This PCR relied on a set of 60 Vbeta primers and 13 Jbeta primers. TCRdb keeps only in-frame clones here, not all; method: immunoSEQ multiplex PCR. Of 100,000 or so clones listed, over 65% are singletons. Source material: PBMCs. These receptors all come from a woman between 40 and 55 years old in good health and CMV-seropositive.

V gene TRBV9 combines with J gene TRBJ2-3; D is unclear. The CDR3 has 14 amino acids. Germline CDR1 is SGDLS and CDR2 is YYNGEE. V gave up 0 bases and J gave up 2 bases, with 7 bases separating them. CDR3 DNA: TGTGCCAGCAGCGTAGGAGGCTACACAGATACGCAGTATTTT. It yields the protein CASSVGGYTDTQYF.

The genes are TRBV7-9 and TRBJ1-1; D is uncertain. CDR1 is SEHNR, CDR2 FQNEAQ, per germline (reference sequence). The CDR3 is 14 residues long. V lost 5 bases and J lost 4, with 14 bases in between. This CDR3 reads CASSPRRAGTEAFF. The CDR3 DNA sequence: TGTGCCAGCAGCCCCCGCCGGGCGGGCACTGAAGCTTTCTTT.

A remark on this clone: Other DNA sequences in this sample translate to the same CDR3. The V call is TRBV5-1, the J call TRBJ2-7; 8 bases match TRBD1. CDR1 is SGHRS and CDR2 is YFSETQ in the germline V gene. V lost 2 bases, J lost 4 bases, and 5 bases stayed unmatched. This CDR3 has 14 residues. In DNA form, the CDR3 reads TGCGCCAGCAGCTTAGGACAGGGTGGGTACGAGCAGTACTTC. It specifies CASSLGQGGYEQYF.

The chain uses TRBV12-5 and TRBJ1-5; D may be TRBD1 (5 bases). V dropped 0 bases and J dropped 2 bases, with 17 bases sitting between them. From germline, CDR1 is LGHNT and CDR2 FRNRAP. There are 18 residues in the CDR3. CDR3 DNA sequence: TGTGCTAGTGGTTTGGTACGGCGGGGGTTAATTGGCAATCAGCCCCAGCATTTT. Its protein product is CASGLVRRGLIGNQPQHF.

The chain has TRBV6-6 and TRBJ2-1; 12 nucleotides agree with TRBD1. Germline trimming cut 4 bases from V and 7 bases from J; bases unmatched to any gene: 8. The CDR3 consists of 16 residues. CDR1 and CDR2 from the germline V gene are MNHNY and SVGAGI (reference sequence). CDR3 sequence: CASSFGPGQGANEQFF. CDR3 nucleotide sequence: TGTGCCAGCAGTTTTGGGCCGGGACAGGGGGCAAATGAGCAGTTCTTC.

This chain uses TRBV27 with TRBJ2-2; 7 nucleotides align to TRBD1. The CDR3 has 15 residues. With V trimmed by 5 bases and J by 0 bases, 3 bases remained unmatched. CDR1 is MNHEY and CDR2 is SMNVEV in the germline V gene (reference sequence). The CDR3 nucleotides read TGTGCCAGCAGTAAAGGGACAGCGAACACCGGGGAGCTGTTTTTT. Protein: CASSKGTANTGELFF.

The chain combines TRBV5-1 with TRBJ2-4; D is perhaps TRBD2 (6 bases). CDR3 length: 19 residues. Germline values: CDR1 SGHRS, CDR2 YFSETQ. The V end lost 4 bases, the J end lost 2 bases, and 25 bases lay between the germline ends. The CDR3 DNA is TGCGCCAGCAGCGGGGGACCTCTCCGGAGGGTTCGAACCAAAAACATTCAGTACTTC. Protein: CASSGGPLRRVRTKNIQYF.

The V call is TRBV19, the J call TRBJ1-5; D is unresolved. Germline V gene sequence: CDR1 LNHDA, CDR2 SQIVND (reference sequence). Between the trimmed V and J ends, which lost 0 bases and 9 bases, there was a span of 12 bases. The CDR3 is made up of 14 amino acids. CDR3 coding DNA: TGTGCCAGTAGTATAGACGGCGGTCAAGGGCCCCAGCATTTT. Amino acid sequence: CASSIDGGQGPQHF.

The V gene is TRBV7-2, the J gene TRBJ2-3; D may be TRBD2 (5 bases). Germline lookup yields CDR1 SGHTA and CDR2 FQGNSA. The CDR3 covers 14 residues. Trimming removed 1 base from V and 2 bases from J, with 7 bases in between. CDR3 in DNA: TGTGCCAGCAGCTTAGGACTAACCACAGATACGCAGTATTTT. It encodes CASSLGLTTDTQYF.

The CDR3 nucleotides read TGTGCCAGCAGCTCCCGGACTAGAATCGAGCAGTACTTC. Translation: CASSSRTRIEQYF. The chain links TRBV7-8 to TRBJ2-7; 7 bases line up with TRBD2. The CDR3 extends over 13 amino acids. The V gene end was trimmed by 4 bases and the J gene end by 6 bases; junction bases not matched to a gene: 6. In germline, CDR1 is SGHVS, CDR2 FQNEAQ.

This clone was seen a single time. The chain is built from TRBV19 and TRBJ1-2, with 8 positions matching TRBD1. After removal of 7 bases from V and 5 bases from J, the junction contained 9 bases not matched to a gene. This CDR3 is built from 14 residues. Looked up from germline, CDR1 is LNHDA and CDR2 is SQIVND (reference sequence). CDR3 sequence (DNA): TGTGCCAGTACCATGGACAGGGCGTCTTATGGCTACACCTTC. This encodes CASTMDRASYGYTF. The full variable domain, in which reference TRBV19 and TRBJ1-2 provide the parts outside the CDR3, is DGGITQSPKYLFRKEGQNVTLSCEQNLNHDAMYWYRQDPGQGLRLIYYSQIVNDFQKGDIAEGYSVSREKKESFPLTVTSAQKNPTAFYLCASTMDRASYGYTFGSGTRLTVV.

The CDR3 is CASSKEAASGSSYEQYF. CDR3 DNA: TGTGCCAGCAGCAAAGAGGCGGCTAGCGGTAGCTCCTACGAGCAGTACTTC. The rearrangement uses TRBV21-1 and TRBJ2-7; whether TRBD2, the table's D call, matches the DNA was not checked. TRBV21-1 corresponds to a pseudogene. This CDR3 comprises 17 residues.

The gene calls are TRBV28 and TRBJ2-7; D gene unclear. CDR1 and CDR2 (germline): MDHEN, SYDVKM. V was clipped by 8 bases and J by 5 bases, with 16 bases between them. The CDR3 has 13 amino acids. CDR3 DNA: TGTGCCAGCTTCAGTGTGATTTCCAACGAGCAGTACTTC. Its translation is CASFSVISNEQYF.

This sequence joins TRBV7-9 and TRBJ2-7, with 9 bases lining up with TRBD1. The CDR3 covers 14 residues. Per the germline V gene, CDR1 is SEHNR and CDR2 is FQNEAQ (reference sequence). The J segment lost 4 bases and the V segment lost 3 bases, leaving 4 bases of the junction unmatched. In DNA, the CDR3 is TGTGCCAGCAGCTTTACGGACAGGGGATACGAGCAGTACTTC. Amino acid sequence: CASSFTDRGYEQYF.

The J gene is TRBJ2-5, the V gene TRBV28; 8 bases fit TRBD1. Trimming at V came to 5 bases and at J to 2 bases, leaving 10 bases not matched to a gene. The CDR3 has 16 residues. The germline V gene encodes CDR1 MDHEN and CDR2 SYDVKM. This CDR3 reads CASSPTWTGYQETQYF. The CDR3 DNA reads TGTGCCAGCAGTCCCACCTGGACAGGGTATCAAGAGACCCAGTACTTC.

The CDR3 spells CASSQGGFLGYNEQFF. CDR3 bases: TGTGCCAGCAGCCAGGGGGGCTTTCTAGGTTACAATGAGCAGTTCTTC. This chain links TRBV11-2 with TRBJ2-1, with a possible D match to TRBD1 (7 bases). Trimming cost V 5 bases and J 4 bases, with 18 bases left between them. CDR1 and CDR2 (germline): SGHAT, FQNNGV. The CDR3 length is 16 residues.

This chain links TRBV15 with TRBJ1-1; tentatively, D is TRBD1 (6 bases). Trimming removed 2 bases at V and 1 base at J, with 11 bases between. CDR1 is LNHNV, CDR2 YYDKDF, per germline (reference sequence). The CDR3 covers 15 residues. The CDR3 DNA is TGTGCCACCAGCAGACCCGGACAGAGGAACACTGAAGCTTTCTTT. Its translation is CATSRPGQRNTEAFF.

Here the CDR3 reads CASSLAGGETQYF. The CDR3 DNA is TGTGCCAGCAGCTTAGCAGGAGGGGAGACCCAGTACTTC. The rearrangement uses TRBV7-2 and TRBJ2-5; D may be TRBD2 (6 bases). Trimming removed 0 bases at V and 5 bases at J, with 7 bases between. CDR1 SGHTA and CDR2 FQGNSA come from the germline V gene. The length of the CDR3 is 13 residues. The whole variable domain, filled in from reference TRBV7-2 and TRBJ2-5, reads GAGVSQSPSNKVTEKGKDVELRCDPISGHTALYWYRQSLGQGLEFLIYFQGNSAPDKSGLPSDRFSAERTGGSVSTLTIQRTQQEDSAVYLCASSLAGGETQYFGPGTRLLVL.

The rearrangement links TRBV5-1 to TRBJ1-1; tentatively, D is TRBD1 (6 bases). Germline CDR1 and CDR2: SGHRS and YFSETQ. The V gene lost 1 base and the J gene lost 0 bases, with 10 bases spanning the gap. This CDR3 is built from 15 residues. CDR3 in amino acids: CASSLLTGMNTEAFF. In DNA, the CDR3 is TGCGCCAGCAGCTTGTTGACAGGAATGAACACTGAAGCTTTCTTT.

This clone came up a few times. The gene calls are TRBV6-1 and TRBJ1-5; D is unresolved. Trimming shortened V by 4 bases and J by 1 base, and 17 bases separated the two germline ends. The CDR3 extends over 17 amino acids. Germline V gene sequence: CDR1 MNHNS, CDR2 SASEGT. This CDR3 is CASSAVSAKWSNQPQHF. In DNA, the CDR3 is TGTGCCAGCAGTGCCGTGAGCGCAAAGTGGAGCAATCAGCCCCAGCATTTT.

The V and J genes are TRBV7-2 and TRBJ2-1; 10 bases agree with TRBD1. Germline assignment: CDR1 SGHTA and CDR2 FQGNSA. The CDR3 has 15 residues. Trimming took 0 bases from V and 5 from J; bases not matched to a gene: 1. The CDR3 bases are TGTGCCAGCAGCTTAGCGGGACAGGGGCACAATGAGCAGTTCTTC. Its protein product is CASSLAGQGHNEQFF.

The genes are TRBV5-8 and TRBJ1-4; D call uncertain. CDR1 and CDR2 from the germline V gene are SGHTS and YDEGEE. V lost 0 bases and J 3 bases, leaving 12 bases between the germline ends. There are 16 residues in the CDR3. CDR3 sequence reads: CASSLEIQSPNEKLFF. Written as DNA, the CDR3 is TGTGCCAGCAGCTTGGAGATCCAGTCCCCTAATGAAAAACTGTTTTTT.

This rearrangement joins TRBV7-2 to TRBJ2-3, with D possibly TRBD2 on 6 matching bases. This CDR3 spans 15 amino acids. V lost 5 bases to trimming and J lost 4 bases, with 16 bases between them. Per the germline V gene, CDR1 is SGHTA and CDR2 is FQGNSA. Written as DNA, the CDR3 is TGTGCCAGCAGCCCCTGGAGGGAAGCCGCAGATACGCAGTATTTT. Amino acid sequence: CASSPWREAADTQYF. Combining the CDR3 with reference TRBV7-2 and TRBJ2-3 gives the whole variable domain GAGVSQSPSNKVTEKGKDVELRCDPISGHTALYWYRQSLGQGLEFLIYFQGNSAPDKSGLPSDRFSAERTGGSVSTLTIQRTQQEDSAVYLCASSPWREAADTQYFGPGTRLTVL.

The chain has TRBV4-3 and TRBJ2-7; unclear D gene. The germline gives CDR1 LGHNA, CDR2 YSLEER. Deletions cut 5 bases from V and 2 bases from J, with 13 bases between. This CDR3 region has 14 residues. CDR3 sequence: CASSIRSSTYEQYF. In DNA form, the CDR3 reads TGCGCCAGCAGCATACGGAGTAGCACCTACGAGCAGTACTTC.

The rearrangement uses TRBV28 and TRBJ2-7, with D possibly matching TRBD2 (6 bases). V lost 7 bases and J 2 bases, leaving 15 bases between the germline ends. The CDR3 is 14 amino acids. The germline V gene encodes CDR1 MDHEN and CDR2 SYDVKM. CDR3 coding DNA: TGTGCCAGCATGACAAGCGGGCCAACCTACGAGCAGTACTTC. Amino acids: CASMTSGPTYEQYF.

This clone was recorded a few times. The V gene is TRBV6-5, the J gene TRBJ2-5; tentatively, D is TRBD2 (7 bases). The last part of the DNA fits TRBJ2-7 better; the J call may be wrong. Germline values: CDR1 MNHEY, CDR2 SVGAGI. The CDR3 covers 15 residues. CDR3 sequence: CASSYGGAIGVEQYF. DNA of the CDR3: TGTGCCAGCAGTTACGGGGGGGCTATCGGGGTCGAGCAGTACTTC.

The chain employs TRBV7-2 and TRBJ2-5; a weak D match, TRBD2 (6 bases). V dropped 1 base and J dropped 4 bases, with 13 bases sitting between them. Germline V lookup: CDR1 SGHTA, CDR2 FQGNSA. There are 15 residues in the CDR3. CDR3 nucleotide sequence: TGTGCCAGCAGCTTAGAGGGGCCCGGGAGAGAGACCCAGTACTTC. It specifies CASSLEGPGRETQYF.

Comments on this clone: Germline is not matched at one junction end, which may reflect a read error. The chain recombines TRBV5-6 with TRBJ2-3; 7 bases map to TRBD2. The V gene's germline CDR1 is SGHDT and CDR2 YYEEEE. The CDR3 loop spans 15 amino acids. CDR3 sequence reads: CVSSFWASGTDTQYF. The CDR3 bases are TGTGTCAGCAGCTTTTGGGCTAGCGGTACAGATACGCAGTATTTT.

The CDR3 here is CAQRRAENTEAFF. CDR3 coding DNA: TGTGCCCAACGGCGGGCAGAGAACACTGAAGCTTTCTTT. V usage is TRBV2 and J usage is TRBJ1-1; D gene ambiguous. The V gene lost 11 bases and the J gene lost 1 base, with 14 bases spanning the gap. In germline, CDR1 is SNHLY, CDR2 FYNNEI. CDR3 length: 13 residues.

The rearrangement uses TRBV12-5 and TRBJ1-1; a weak D match, TRBD1 (6 bases). Per germline, CDR1 LGHNT and CDR2 FRNRAP. The V end was cut by 8 bases, the J end by 2 bases, with 12 bases between. The CDR3 extends over 13 amino acids. CDR3 protein: CASKQGLNTEAFF. CDR3 in DNA: TGTGCTAGTAAACAGGGCCTTAACACTGAAGCTTTCTTT.